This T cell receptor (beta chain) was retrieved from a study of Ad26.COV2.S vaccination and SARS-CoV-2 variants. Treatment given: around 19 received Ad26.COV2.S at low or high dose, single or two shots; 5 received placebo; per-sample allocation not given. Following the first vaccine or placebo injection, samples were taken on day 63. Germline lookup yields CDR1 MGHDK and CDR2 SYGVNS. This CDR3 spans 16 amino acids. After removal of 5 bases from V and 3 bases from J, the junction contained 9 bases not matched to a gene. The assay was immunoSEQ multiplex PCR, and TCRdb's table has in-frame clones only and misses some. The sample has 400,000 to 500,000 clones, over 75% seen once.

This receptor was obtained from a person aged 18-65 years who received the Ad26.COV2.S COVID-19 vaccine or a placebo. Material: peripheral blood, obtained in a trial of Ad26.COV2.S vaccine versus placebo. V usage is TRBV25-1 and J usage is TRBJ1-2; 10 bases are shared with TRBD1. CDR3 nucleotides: TGTGCCAGCAGTTCCCACGACAGGGGGCTTTACTATGGCTACACCTTC. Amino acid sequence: CASSSHDRGLYYGYTF.